The T cell receptor (beta chain) described here comes from a study of monozygotic twins with inflammatory bowel disease. Template switching appended UMIs that held a 6-nucleotide sample barcode. Reprocessing the 5' RACE reads, TCRdb reports a single entry for every CDR3 protein and omits DNA. The ten most abundant clones cover roughly 5.8% of a sample with more than 300,000 distinct CDR3 sequences. CDR3 length: 16 residues. Germline lookup yields CDR1 ENHRY and CDR2 SYGVKD. This TCR was sampled from a human donor with ulcerative colitis or Crohn's disease, or a healthy co-twin of an affected twin (not recorded which). The genes are TRBV10-3 and TRBJ2-7; TCRdb designates TRBD1, a call that cannot be tested without DNA. The material sequenced was blood. CDR3 residues: CAISVSGGKLPYEQYF.